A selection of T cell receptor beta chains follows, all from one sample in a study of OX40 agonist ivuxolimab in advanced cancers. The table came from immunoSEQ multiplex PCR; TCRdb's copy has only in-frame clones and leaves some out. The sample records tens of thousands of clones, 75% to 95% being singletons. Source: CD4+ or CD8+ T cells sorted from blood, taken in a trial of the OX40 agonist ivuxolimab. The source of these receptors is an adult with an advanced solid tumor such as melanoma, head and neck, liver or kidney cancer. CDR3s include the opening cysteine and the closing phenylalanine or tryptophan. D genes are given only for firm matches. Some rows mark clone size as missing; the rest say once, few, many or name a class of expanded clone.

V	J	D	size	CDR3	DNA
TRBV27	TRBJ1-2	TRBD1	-	CASSFGTGVNYGYTF	TGTGCCAGCAGTTTCGGGACAGGGGTAAACTATGGCTACACCTTC
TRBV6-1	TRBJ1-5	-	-	CASSEIWREGSRNQPQHF	TGTGCCAGCAGTGAAATTTGGAGGGAGGGTAGCCGCAATCAGCCCCAGCATTTT
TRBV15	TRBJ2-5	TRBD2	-	CATTPGGEETQYF	TGTGCCACCACCCCCGGGGGGGAAGAGACCCAGTACTTC
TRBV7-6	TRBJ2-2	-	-	CASSLAPGTDTTGELFF	TGTGCCAGCAGCTTAGCGCCCGGGACGGATACCACCGGGGAGCTGTTTTTT
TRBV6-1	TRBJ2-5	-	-	CATGGTSALGETQYF	TGTGCCACCGGAGGGACGTCTGCCCTTGGAGAGACCCAGTACTTC
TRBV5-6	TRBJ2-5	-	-	CASSLVRLEQETQYF	TGTGCCAGCAGCTTGGTGCGACTCGAACAAGAGACCCAGTACTTC
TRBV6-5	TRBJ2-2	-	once	CASSYSGIGELFF	TGTGCCAGCAGTTACTCAGGGATCGGGGAGCTGTTTTTT
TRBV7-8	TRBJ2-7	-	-	CASSPGFGGPYEQYF	TGTGCCAGCAGCCCGGGATTCGGGGGGCCCTACGAGCAGTACTTC
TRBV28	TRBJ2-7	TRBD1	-	CASSRTGTGDYEQYF	TGTGCCAGCAGTCGGACCGGGACAGGGGATTACGAGCAGTACTTC
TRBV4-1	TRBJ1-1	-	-	CASSQEQGLNTEAFF	TGCGCCAGCAGCCAAGAGCAGGGGTTGAACACTGAAGCTTTCTTT
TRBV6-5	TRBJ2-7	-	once	CASSYSSTSEQYF	TGTGCCAGCAGTTACTCGAGCACCTCCGAGCAGTACTTC
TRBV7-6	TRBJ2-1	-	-	CASSGRGVGDDEQFF	TGTGCCAGCAGCGGACGGGGAGTTGGGGATGATGAGCAGTTCTTC
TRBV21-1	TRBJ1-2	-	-	CASGEDNYGYTF	TGTGCCAGCGGCGAAGATAACTATGGCTACACCTTC
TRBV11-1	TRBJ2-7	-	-	CASSLVQNYYEQYF	TGTGCCAGCAGCTTGGTACAGAATTACTACGAGCAGTACTTC
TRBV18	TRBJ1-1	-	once	CASSLSGYEAFF	TGTGCCAGCTCACTGTCGGGCTATGAAGCTTTCTTT
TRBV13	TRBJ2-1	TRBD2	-	CASSQILAGALGNEQFF	TGTGCCAGCAGCCAAATACTAGCGGGGGCGCTTGGGAATGAGCAGTTCTTC
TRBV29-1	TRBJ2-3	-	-	CSVGAGPDTQYF	TGCAGCGTTGGAGCAGGGCCTGATACGCAGTATTTT
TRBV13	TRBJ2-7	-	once	CASSLADNYPYEQYF	TGTGCCAGCAGCTTAGCGGATAACTACCCCTACGAGCAGTACTTC
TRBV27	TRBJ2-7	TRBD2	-	CASSLSTLGTSYEQYF	TGTGCCAGCAGTTTATCGACGTTAGGGACTAGCTACGAGCAGTACTTC
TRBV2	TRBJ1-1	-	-	CASNSPVGGNTEAFF	TGTGCCAGCAACTCCCCCGTGGGGGGAAACACTGAAGCTTTCTTT
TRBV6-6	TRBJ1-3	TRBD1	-	CASSDYRGGNTIYF	TGTGCCAGCAGTGACTACAGGGGTGGAAACACCATATATTTT
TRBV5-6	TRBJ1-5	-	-	CASSLQGGNQPQHF	TGTGCCAGCAGCCTACAGGGCGGCAATCAGCCCCAGCATTTT
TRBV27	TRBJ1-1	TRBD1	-	CASSSRRGQTEAFF	TGTGCCAGCAGTTCACGCAGGGGGCAGACTGAAGCTTTCTTT
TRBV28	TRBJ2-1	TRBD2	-	CASSWLAGGNEQFF	TGTGCCAGCAGTTGGCTAGCGGGGGGCAATGAGCAGTTCTTC
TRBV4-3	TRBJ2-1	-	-	CASSRRLISSYNEQFF	TGCGCCAGCAGCCGCAGACTGATTAGCTCCTACAATGAGCAGTTCTTC
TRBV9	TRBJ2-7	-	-	CASSPGYEQYF	TGTGCCAGCAGCCCGGGCTACGAGCAGTACTTC
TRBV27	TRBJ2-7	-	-	CASGPWSEQYF	TGTGCCAGCGGCCCTTGGAGCGAGCAGTACTTC
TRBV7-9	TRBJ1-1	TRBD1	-	CASSLAGQGAFF	TGTGCCAGCAGCTTAGCAGGACAGGGAGCTTTCTTT
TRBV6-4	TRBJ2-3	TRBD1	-	CASSDSTGGADTQYF	TGTGCCAGCAGTGACTCGACAGGGGGCGCAGATACGCAGTATTTT
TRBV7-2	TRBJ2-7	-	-	CASSLGLLGGSGAYEQYF	TGTGCCAGCAGCTTAGGGTTATTGGGGGGAAGTGGGGCCTACGAGCAGTACTTC
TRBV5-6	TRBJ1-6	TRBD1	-	CASSHVEGQGANSPLHF	TGTGCCAGCAGCCACGTGGAAGGACAGGGGGCAAATTCACCCCTCCACTTT
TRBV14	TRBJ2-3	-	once	CASSRGALSTDTQYF	TGTGCCAGCAGCCGGGGGGCGCTTAGCACAGATACGCAGTATTTT
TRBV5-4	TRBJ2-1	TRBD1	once	CASSSWDRYYNEQFF	TGTGCCAGCAGCTCGTGGGACAGGTACTACAATGAGCAGTTCTTC
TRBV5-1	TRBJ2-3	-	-	CASSFRRASSTDTQYF	TGCGCCAGCAGCTTCAGAAGGGCTTCAAGCACAGATACGCAGTATTTT
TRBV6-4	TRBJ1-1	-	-	CASSDSDPRPNTEAFF	TGTGCCAGCAGTGACTCAGACCCCAGACCGAACACTGAAGCTTTCTTT
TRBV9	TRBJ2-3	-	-	CASSPWDGVGTDTQYF	TGTGCCAGCAGCCCGTGGGATGGGGTGGGCACAGATACGCAGTATTTT
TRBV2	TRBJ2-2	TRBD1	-	CASRSRDRVVTGELFF	TGTGCCAGCCGCAGTCGGGACAGGGTGGTCACCGGGGAGCTGTTTTTT
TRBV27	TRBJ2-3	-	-	CASSLLRGAGTDTQYF	TGTGCCAGCAGTTTATTACGGGGCGCGGGCACAGATACGCAGTATTTT
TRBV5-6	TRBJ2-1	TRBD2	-	CASSYTSGVYNEQFF	TGTGCCAGCAGCTATACTAGCGGAGTCTACAATGAGCAGTTCTTC
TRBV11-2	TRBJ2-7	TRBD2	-	CASSSREGRYEQYF	TGTGCCAGCAGTTCGCGGGAGGGCCGTTACGAGCAGTACTTC
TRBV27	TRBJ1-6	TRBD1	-	CASRETGGVGPLHF	TGTGCCAGCAGGGAGACAGGGGGCGTGGGACCCCTCCACTTT
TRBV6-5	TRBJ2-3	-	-	CASSPNVGDTQYF	TGTGCCAGCAGTCCTAACGTGGGAGATACGCAGTATTTT